This TCR gamma chain is from a study of Vδ1+ human thymocytes. RNA was extracted from the cells and then reverse transcribed. Multiplex PCR used pooled V-gene forward primers and a constant-region reverse primer to amplify CDR3s. TCRdb re-called the multiplex PCR reads through CATT. The sample records tens of thousands of gamma-chain clones, roughly 20% being singletons. Study-level results: Thymic TRG and TRD repertoires appeared highly polyclonal.

To note about this clone: The antigen is unknown.

There are 16 residues in the CDR3. The trim removed 3 bases at V and 9 bases at J, leaving 8 bases unmatched. CDR1 is GITISATS, CDR2 ISYDGTV, per germline (reference sequence). The V gene is TRGV9, the J gene TRGJP. This TCR came from a boy in the first two years of life who had congenital heart surgery. Sequenced input: Vdelta1+ gamma-delta thymocytes from the thymus. As to subset: FACS-sorted CD3+ TCRalphabeta- TCRVdelta1+ TCRVdelta2- thymocytes. The DNA of the CDR3 is TGTGCCTTGTGGGAGTTGCATGGGTTGGGCAAAAAAATCAAGGTATTT. Its translation is CALWELHGLGKKIKVF.